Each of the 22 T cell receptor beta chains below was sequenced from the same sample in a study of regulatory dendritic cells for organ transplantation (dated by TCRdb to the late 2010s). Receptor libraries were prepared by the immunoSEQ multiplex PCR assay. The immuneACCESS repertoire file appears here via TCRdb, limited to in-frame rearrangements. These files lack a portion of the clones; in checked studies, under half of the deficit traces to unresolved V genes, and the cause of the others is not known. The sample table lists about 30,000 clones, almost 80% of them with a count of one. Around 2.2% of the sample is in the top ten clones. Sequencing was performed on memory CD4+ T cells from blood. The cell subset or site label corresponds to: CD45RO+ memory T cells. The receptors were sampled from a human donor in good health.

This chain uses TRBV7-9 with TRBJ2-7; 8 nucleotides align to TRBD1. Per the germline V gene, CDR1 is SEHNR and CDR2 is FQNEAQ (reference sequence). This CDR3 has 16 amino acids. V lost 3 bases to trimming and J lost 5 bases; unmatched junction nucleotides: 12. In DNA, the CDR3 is TGTGCCAGCAGCTTCTATTCTACAGGGGGTGACCACGAGCAGTACTTC. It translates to CASSFYSTGGDHEQYF.

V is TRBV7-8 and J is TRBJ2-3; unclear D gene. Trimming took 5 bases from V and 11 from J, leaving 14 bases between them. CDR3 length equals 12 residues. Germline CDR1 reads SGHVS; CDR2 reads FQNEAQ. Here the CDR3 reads CASSHARVWQYF. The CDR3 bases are TGTGCCAGCAGCCATGCTAGGGTATGGCAGTATTTT.

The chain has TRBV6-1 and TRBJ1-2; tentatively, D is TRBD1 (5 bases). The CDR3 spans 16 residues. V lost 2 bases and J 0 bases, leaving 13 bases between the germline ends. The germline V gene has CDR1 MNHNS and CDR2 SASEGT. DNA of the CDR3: TGTGCCAGCAGTGAATCGGGACTGTTTTCTAACTATGGCTACACCTTC. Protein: CASSESGLFSNYGYTF.

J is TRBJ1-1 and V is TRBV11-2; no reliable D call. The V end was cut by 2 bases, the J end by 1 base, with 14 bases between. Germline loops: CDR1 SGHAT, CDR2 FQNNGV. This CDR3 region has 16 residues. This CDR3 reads CASSLKFGEANTEAFF. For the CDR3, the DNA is TGTGCCAGCAGCTTAAAATTTGGGGAAGCGAACACTGAAGCTTTCTTT. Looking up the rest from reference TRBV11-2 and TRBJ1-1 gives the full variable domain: EAGVAQSPRYKIIEKRQSVAFWCNPISGHATLYWYQQILGQGPKLLIQFQNNGVVDDSQLPKDRFSAERLKGVDSTLKIQPAKLEDSAVYLCASSLKFGEANTEAFFGQGTRLTVV.

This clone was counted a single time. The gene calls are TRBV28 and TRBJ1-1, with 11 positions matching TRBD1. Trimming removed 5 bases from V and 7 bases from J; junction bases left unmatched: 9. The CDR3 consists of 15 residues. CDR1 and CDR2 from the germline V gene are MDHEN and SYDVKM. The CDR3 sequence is CASSPYGQGASEAFF. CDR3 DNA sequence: TGTGCCAGCAGTCCCTATGGACAGGGGGCAAGTGAAGCTTTCTTT.

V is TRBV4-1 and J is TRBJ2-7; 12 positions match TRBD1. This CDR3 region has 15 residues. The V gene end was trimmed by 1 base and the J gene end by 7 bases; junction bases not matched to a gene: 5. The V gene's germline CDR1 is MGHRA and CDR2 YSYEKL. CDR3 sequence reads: CASSQVGTGGSEQYF. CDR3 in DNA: TGCGCCAGCAGCCAAGTCGGGACAGGGGGCTCAGAGCAGTACTTC.

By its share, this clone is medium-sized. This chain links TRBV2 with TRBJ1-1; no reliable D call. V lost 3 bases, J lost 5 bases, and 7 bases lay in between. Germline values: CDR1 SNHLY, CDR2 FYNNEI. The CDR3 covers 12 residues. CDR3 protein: CASSDELTEAFF. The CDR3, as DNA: TGTGCCAGCAGTGATGAGTTGACTGAAGCTTTCTTT.

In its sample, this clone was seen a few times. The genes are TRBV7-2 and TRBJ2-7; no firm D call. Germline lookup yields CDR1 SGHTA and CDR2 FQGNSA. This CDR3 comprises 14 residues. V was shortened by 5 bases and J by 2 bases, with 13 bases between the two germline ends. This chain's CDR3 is CASSKWPQTYEQYF. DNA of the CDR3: TGTGCCAGCAGCAAATGGCCTCAGACCTACGAGCAGTACTTC.

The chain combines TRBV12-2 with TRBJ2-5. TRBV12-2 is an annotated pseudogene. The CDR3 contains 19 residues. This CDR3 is CASRLGGGLADIQQETQYF. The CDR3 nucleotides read TGTGCAAGTCGCTTAGGAGGGGGCCTAGCGGATATACAACAAGAGACCCAGTACTTC.

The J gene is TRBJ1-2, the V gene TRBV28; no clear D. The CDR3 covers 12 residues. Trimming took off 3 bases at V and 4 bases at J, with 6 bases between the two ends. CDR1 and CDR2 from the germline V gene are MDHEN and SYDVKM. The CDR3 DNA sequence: TGTGCCAGCAGTTTGAGAGCCTATGGCTACACCTTC. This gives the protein CASSLRAYGYTF.

CDR3 in amino acids: CASSKGVLDKGAMGTQYF. DNA for the CDR3: TGTGCCAGCAGCAAAGGAGTTTTAGACAAGGGGGCGATGGGTACGCAGTATTTT. The chain joins TRBV21-1 to TRBJ2-3; TRBD1 is the table's D call, not checked against the DNA. TRBV21-1 is termed a pseudogene. The CDR3 runs 18 residues.

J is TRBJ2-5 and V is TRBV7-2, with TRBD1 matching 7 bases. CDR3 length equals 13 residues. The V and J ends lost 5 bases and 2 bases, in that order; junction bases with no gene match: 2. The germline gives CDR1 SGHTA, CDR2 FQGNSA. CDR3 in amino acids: CASSRGQQETQYF. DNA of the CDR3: TGTGCCAGCAGCCGGGGACAGCAAGAGACCCAGTACTTC. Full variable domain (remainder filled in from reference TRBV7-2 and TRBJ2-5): GAGVSQSPSNKVTEKGKDVELRCDPISGHTALYWYRQSLGQGLEFLIYFQGNSAPDKSGLPSDRFSAERTGGSVSTLTIQRTQQEDSAVYLCASSRGQQETQYFGPGTRLLVL.

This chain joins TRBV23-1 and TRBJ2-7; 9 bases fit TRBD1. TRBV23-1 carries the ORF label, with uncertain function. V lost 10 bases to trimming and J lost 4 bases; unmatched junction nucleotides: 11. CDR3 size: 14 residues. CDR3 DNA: TGCGCCACCCAGTTCCTGGACAGGGGATACGAGCAGTACTTC. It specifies CATQFLDRGYEQYF.

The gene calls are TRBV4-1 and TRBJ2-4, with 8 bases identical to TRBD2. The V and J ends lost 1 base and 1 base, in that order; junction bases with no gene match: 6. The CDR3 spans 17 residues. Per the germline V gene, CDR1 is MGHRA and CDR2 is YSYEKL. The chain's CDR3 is CASSQGDGGGAKNIQYF. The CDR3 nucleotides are TGCGCCAGCAGCCAAGGAGATGGCGGGGGGGCCAAAAACATTCAGTACTTC.

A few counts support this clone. The CDR3 DNA reads as TGTGCCAGCAGTGAAGAAAAACTGTTTTTT. This gives the protein CASSEEKLFF. The chain employs TRBV2 and TRBJ1-4; D remains ambiguous. Trimming pared 1 base from V and 9 bases from J, leaving 0 bases between. The CDR3 sequence is 10 residues long. Germline lookup yields CDR1 SNHLY and CDR2 FYNNEI.

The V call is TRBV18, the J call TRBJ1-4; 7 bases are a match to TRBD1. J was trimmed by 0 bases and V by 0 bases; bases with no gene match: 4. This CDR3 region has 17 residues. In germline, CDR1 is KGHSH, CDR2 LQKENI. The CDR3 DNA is TGTGCCAGCTCACCACCCGAGGGGGCTGCAACTAATGAAAAACTGTTTTTT. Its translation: CASSPPEGAATNEKLFF.

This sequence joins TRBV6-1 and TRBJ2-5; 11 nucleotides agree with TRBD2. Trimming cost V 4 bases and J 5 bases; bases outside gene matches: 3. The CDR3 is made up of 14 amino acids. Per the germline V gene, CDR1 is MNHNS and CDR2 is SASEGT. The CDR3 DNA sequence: TGTGCCAGCAGTGTGCTAGCGGGGGGTGAGACCCAGTACTTC. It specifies CASSVLAGGETQYF.

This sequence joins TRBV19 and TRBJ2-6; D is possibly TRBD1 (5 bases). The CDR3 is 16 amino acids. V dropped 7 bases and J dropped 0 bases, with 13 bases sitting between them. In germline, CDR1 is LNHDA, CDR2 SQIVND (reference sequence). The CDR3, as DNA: TGTGCCAGTAAAGCAGGGTGGGCCTCTGGGGCCAACGTCCTGACTTTC. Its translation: CASKAGWASGANVLTF.

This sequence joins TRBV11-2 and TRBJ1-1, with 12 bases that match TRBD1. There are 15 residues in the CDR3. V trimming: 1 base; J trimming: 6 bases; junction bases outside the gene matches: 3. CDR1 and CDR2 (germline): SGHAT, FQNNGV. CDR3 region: CASSLAGTGGPEAFF. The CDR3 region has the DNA TGTGCCAGCAGCTTAGCGGGGACAGGGGGCCCTGAAGCTTTCTTT.

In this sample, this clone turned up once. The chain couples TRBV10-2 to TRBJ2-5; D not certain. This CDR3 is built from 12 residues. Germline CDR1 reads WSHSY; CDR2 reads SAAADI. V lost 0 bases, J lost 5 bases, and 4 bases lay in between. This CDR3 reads CASSESGETQYF. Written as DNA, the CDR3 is TGCGCCAGCAGTGAGTCTGGGGAGACCCAGTACTTC.

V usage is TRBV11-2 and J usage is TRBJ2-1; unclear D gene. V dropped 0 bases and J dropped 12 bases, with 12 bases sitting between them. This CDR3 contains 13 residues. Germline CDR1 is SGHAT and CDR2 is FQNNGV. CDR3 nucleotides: TGTGCCAGCAGCTTAGATCGAAGACCGGGGCAGTTCTTC. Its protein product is CASSLDRRPGQFF.

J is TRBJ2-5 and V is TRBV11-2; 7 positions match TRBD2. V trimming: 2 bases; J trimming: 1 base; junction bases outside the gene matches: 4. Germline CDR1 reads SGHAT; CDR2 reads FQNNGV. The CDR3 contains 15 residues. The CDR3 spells CASSLWASGQETQYF. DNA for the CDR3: TGTGCCAGCAGCTTATGGGCTAGCGGCCAAGAGACCCAGTACTTC.